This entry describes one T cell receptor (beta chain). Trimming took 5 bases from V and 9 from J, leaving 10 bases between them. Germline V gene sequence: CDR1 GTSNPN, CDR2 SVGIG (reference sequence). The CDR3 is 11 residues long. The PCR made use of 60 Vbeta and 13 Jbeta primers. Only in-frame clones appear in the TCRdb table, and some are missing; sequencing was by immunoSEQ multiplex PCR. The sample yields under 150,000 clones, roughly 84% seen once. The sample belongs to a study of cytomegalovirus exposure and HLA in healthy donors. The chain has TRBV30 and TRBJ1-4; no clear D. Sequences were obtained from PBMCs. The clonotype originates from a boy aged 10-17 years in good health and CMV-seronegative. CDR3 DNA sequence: TGTGCCTGGGGCCCCCCTCAAAAACTGTTTTTT. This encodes CAWGPPQKLFF.